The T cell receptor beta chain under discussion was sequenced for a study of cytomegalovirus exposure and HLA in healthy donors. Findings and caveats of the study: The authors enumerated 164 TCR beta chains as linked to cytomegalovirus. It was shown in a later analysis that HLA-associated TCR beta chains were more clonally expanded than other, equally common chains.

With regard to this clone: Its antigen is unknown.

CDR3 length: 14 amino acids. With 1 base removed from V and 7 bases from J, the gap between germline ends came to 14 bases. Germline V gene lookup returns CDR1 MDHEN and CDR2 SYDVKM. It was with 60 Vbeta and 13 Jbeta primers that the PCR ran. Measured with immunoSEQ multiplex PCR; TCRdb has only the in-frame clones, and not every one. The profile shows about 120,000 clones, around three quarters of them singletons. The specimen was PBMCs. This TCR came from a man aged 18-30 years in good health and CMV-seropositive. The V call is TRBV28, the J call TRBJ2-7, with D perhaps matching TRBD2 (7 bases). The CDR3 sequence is CASSLFNGGTEQYF. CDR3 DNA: TGTGCCAGCAGTTTATTCAACGGGGGGACAGAGCAGTACTTC.